These T cell receptor beta chains were read from a single sample in a study of human CD8 memory T cell subsets. Reprocessing the 5' RACE reads, TCRdb reports a single entry for every CDR3 protein and omits DNA. The sample totals thousands of distinct CDR3 sequences. Sample: CD8+ T cells from PBMCs. The receptors here all came from a human donor in good health. CDR3s include the opening cysteine and the closing phenylalanine or tryptophan. Expanded clones are given a class, and other clones once, few, many or no size at all.

J: TRBJ2-7; size: .; length: 15; V: TRBV20-1; CDR3: CSARRRESYGYEQYF
J: TRBJ2-3; size: medium-sized; length: 14; V: TRBV29-1; CDR3: CSVEDTSSTDTQYF
J: TRBJ1-5; size: .; length: 15; V: TRBV20-1; CDR3: CSARDLQPSNQPQHF
J: TRBJ2-2; size: .; length: 16; V: TRBV5-5; CDR3: CASSHGPRASTGELFF
J: TRBJ2-2; size: .; length: 15; V: TRBV7-9; CDR3: CASSRWDAVPGELFF
J: TRBJ2-7; size: medium-sized; length: 13; V: TRBV5-1; CDR3: CASSLVGTYEQYF
J: TRBJ2-7; size: medium-sized; length: 13; V: TRBV29-1; CDR3: CSVVLGYGYEQYF
J: TRBJ2-1; size: .; length: 11; V: TRBV2; CDR3: CASRERDEQFF
J: TRBJ2-3; size: .; length: 15; V: TRBV20-1; CDR3: CSATEGGFHTDTQYF
J: TRBJ2-3; size: medium-sized; length: 14; V: TRBV29-1; CDR3: CSVEDTTGADTQYF
J: TRBJ2-1; size: .; length: 18; V: TRBV3-1; CDR3: CASSSALTRVGSYNEQFF